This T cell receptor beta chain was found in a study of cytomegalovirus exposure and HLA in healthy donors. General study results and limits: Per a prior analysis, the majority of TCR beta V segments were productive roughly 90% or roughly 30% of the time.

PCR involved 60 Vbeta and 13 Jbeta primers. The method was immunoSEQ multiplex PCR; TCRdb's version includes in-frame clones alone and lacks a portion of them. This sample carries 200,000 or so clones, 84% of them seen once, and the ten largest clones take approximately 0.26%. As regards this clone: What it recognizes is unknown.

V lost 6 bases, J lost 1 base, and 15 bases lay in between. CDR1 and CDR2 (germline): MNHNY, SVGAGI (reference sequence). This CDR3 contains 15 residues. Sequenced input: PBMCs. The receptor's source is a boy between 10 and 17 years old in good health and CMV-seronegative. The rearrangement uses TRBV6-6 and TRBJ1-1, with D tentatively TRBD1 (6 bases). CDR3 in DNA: TGTGCCAGCAGGAACCGATTACAGGGGAACACTGAAGCTTTCTTT. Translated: CASRNRLQGNTEAFF.